The 22 T cell receptor beta chains listed next were all sequenced from one sample in a study of shared clonotypes between healthy human individuals (dated by TCRdb to 2020 to 2022). The library was prepared using the immunoSEQ multiplex PCR assay. TCRdb provides this immuneACCESS table in a form limited to in-frame rearrangements. Some clones are lacking; in checked studies, under half of them reflect an unresolved V gene, and why the rest are absent is not known. This sample holds about 990,000 clones; 70% to 80% were observed only once. The top ten constitute 0.5% to 0.65% of the sample. Sequenced sample: memory CD4+ T cells from PBMCs. Read against the paper, the sample's cell subset or site label means: CD45RA-negative fraction. These receptors were obtained from a young man in good health. Some clones in this sample may be carry-over from other donors' samples.

Details on this clone: The junction does not match germline at one end; this may be a read error. The rearrangement uses TRBV15 and TRBJ1-5, with D unclear. The CDR3 totals 15 residues. Per germline, CDR1 LNHNV and CDR2 YYDKDF (reference sequence). Here the CDR3 DNA reads TGTGCCACCGGAGTGGGAAATATAGGCAATCAGCACCAGCATTTT. It yields the protein CATGVGNIGNQHQHF.

The chain has TRBV30 and TRBJ2-5; D is possibly TRBD2 (5 bases). Germline values: CDR1 GTSNPN, CDR2 SVGIG (reference sequence). This CDR3 has 11 residues. V was clipped by 1 base and J by 7 bases, with 7 bases between them. The CDR3 DNA reads TGTGCCTGGAGTGGCGGGCGGACCCAGTACTTC. Amino acid sequence: CAWSGGRTQYF. Full variable domain (remainder filled in from reference TRBV30 and TRBJ2-5): SQTIHQWPATLVQPVGSPLSLECTVEGTSNPNLYWYRQAAGRGLQLLFYSVGIGQISSEVPQNLSASRPQDRQFILSSKKLLLSDSGFYLCAWSGGRTQYFGPGTRLLVL.

A single count supports this clone. The CDR3 protein is CASSSTGGAETQYF. CDR3 nucleotides: TGTGCCAGCAGCTCGACAGGGGGCGCGGAGACCCAGTACTTC. This chain connects TRBV7-2 to TRBJ2-5, with 10 bases fitting TRBD1. With V trimmed by 4 bases and J by 5 bases, 4 bases remained unmatched. CDR3 length: 14 amino acids. Looked up from germline, CDR1 is SGHTA and CDR2 is FQGNSA.

The CDR3 protein is CASSWGTDQPQHF. CDR3 DNA sequence: TGTGCCAGCAGTTGGGGTACAGATCAGCCCCAGCATTTT. The rearrangement links TRBV11-2 to TRBJ1-5; D not certain. CDR1 and CDR2 (germline): SGHAT, FQNNGV. There are 13 residues in the CDR3. Trimming removed 6 bases at V and 5 bases at J, with 11 bases between.

The genes are TRBV18 and TRBJ2-7; 8 bases map to TRBD2. The germline CDR1 and CDR2 sequences are KGHSH and LQKENI. The junction had 13 bases not matched to a gene; V was cut back by 3 bases and J by 6 bases. The CDR3 runs 16 residues. This chain's CDR3 is CASSPQPDGRVAEQYF. The CDR3 DNA follows: TGTGCCAGCTCACCTCAGCCCGACGGGAGGGTCGCCGAGCAGTACTTC.

The chain combines TRBV15 with TRBJ1-1, with D unclear. Trimming shortened V by 2 bases and J by 4 bases, and 14 bases separated the two germline ends. This CDR3 has 15 amino acids. The germline CDR1 and CDR2 sequences are LNHNV and YYDKDF (reference sequence). Written as DNA, the CDR3 is TGTGCCACCAGCAGACCTCGGGGTCTGGGCACTGAAGCTTTCTTT. Its protein is CATSRPRGLGTEAFF.

This sequence joins TRBV11-2 and TRBJ1-5; D gene unclear. The germline CDR1 and CDR2 sequences are SGHAT and FQNNGV. Trimming removed 6 bases from V and 7 bases from J, with 19 bases in between. CDR3 length: 15 residues. CDR3 region: CASSLDPRARQPQHF. The CDR3 DNA reads as TGTGCCAGCAGTTTGGACCCGAGGGCAAGGCAGCCCCAGCATTTT.

This clone was counted a single time. CDR3 nucleotides: TGCAGTGCTAGTACCGGCGAGCAGTTCTTC. Translation gives CSASTGEQFF. The rearrangement uses TRBV20-1 and TRBJ2-1; D is undetermined. Germline V gives CDR1 DFQATT, CDR2 SNEGSKA (reference sequence). Trimming shortened V by 3 bases and J by 10 bases, and 7 bases separated the two germline ends. This CDR3 is built from 10 residues.

The chain uses TRBV4-1 and TRBJ2-3; 10 nucleotides line up with TRBD2. The junction had 6 bases not matched to a gene; V was cut back by 1 base and J by 2 bases. The CDR3 runs to 17 residues. Germline CDR1 reads MGHRA; CDR2 reads YSYEKL. As DNA, the CDR3 is TGCGCCAGCAGCCAAGGAGGGGGACTAGCGAACACAGATACGCAGTATTTT. Translated: CASSQGGGLANTDTQYF.

This sequence joins TRBV6-6 and TRBJ1-4; 7 nucleotides agree with TRBD1. CDR3 length equals 16 residues. Per germline, CDR1 MNHNY and CDR2 SVGAGI (reference sequence). With V trimmed by 8 bases and J by 0 bases, 9 bases remained unmatched. The CDR3 coding sequence is TGTGCCAGCGGCAAGGGGGCCGGAGCAACTAATGAAAAACTGTTTTTT. It is translated as CASGKGAGATNEKLFF.

This clone was counted a few times. The sample has other DNA sequences that encode this CDR3 too. The chain is built from TRBV28 and TRBJ2-5; D is unclear. V was trimmed by 6 bases and J by 1 base, leaving 6 bases between them. Germline V gene sequence: CDR1 MDHEN, CDR2 SYDVKM. CDR3 length: 12 amino acids. This CDR3 reads CASSSSQETQYF. DNA for the CDR3: TGTGCCAGCAGCTCCAGCCAAGAGACCCAGTACTTC.

This chain joins TRBV29-1 and TRBJ2-2; D is uncertain. The CDR3 extends over 11 amino acids. The ends were cut back, 4 bases at V and 5 bases at J, with 5 bases in the middle. Germline V gene lookup returns CDR1 SQVTM and CDR2 ANQGSEA. The CDR3 here is CSVVRTGELFF. The DNA of the CDR3 is TGCAGCGTTGTGCGTACCGGGGAGCTGTTTTTT.

The rearrangement uses TRBV5-4 and TRBJ1-1; D is unclear. This CDR3 has 13 amino acids. V was cut by 3 bases and J by 6 bases, with 12 bases left in between. Germline CDR1 reads SGHNT; CDR2 reads YYREEE (reference sequence). The CDR3 here is CASSSALFSEAFF. The CDR3 nucleotides read TGTGCCAGCAGCTCCGCCCTATTCTCTGAAGCTTTCTTT.

V is TRBV5-1 and J is TRBJ1-2; 11 bases line up with TRBD1. Germline CDR1 and CDR2: SGHRS and YFSETQ. The CDR3 has 16 residues. V shed 3 bases and J 4 bases; nucleotides not matched to a gene: 8. The CDR3: CASSYGQGASAYGYTF. DNA of the CDR3: TGCGCCAGCAGCTATGGACAGGGGGCCTCGGCCTATGGCTACACCTTC.

The chain joins TRBV10-3 to TRBJ1-5; 11 nucleotides line up with TRBD1. V shed 6 bases, J shed 2 bases, and the junction held 3 bases outside the gene matches. This CDR3 spans 15 amino acids. The germline V gene encodes CDR1 ENHRY and CDR2 SYGVKD. The CDR3 sequence is CAISRGQGGNQPQHF. DNA for the CDR3: TGTGCCATCAGCCGGGGACAGGGGGGCAATCAGCCCCAGCATTTT.

The chain couples TRBV28 to TRBJ2-5; TRBD2 aligns across 8 bases. V lost 3 bases, J lost 2 bases, and 11 bases stayed unmatched. Per the germline V gene, CDR1 is MDHEN and CDR2 is SYDVKM. The CDR3 has 17 amino acids. The CDR3 region has the DNA TGTGCCAGCAGTTTTAGAGCGGGAGAAGCCGATCAAGAGACCCAGTACTTC. Its translation: CASSFRAGEADQETQYF.

The chain is built from TRBV10-3 and TRBJ2-3; D remains ambiguous. The CDR3 length is 13 residues. Germline CDR1 reads ENHRY; CDR2 reads SYGVKD. Trimming pared 2 bases from V and 6 bases from J, leaving 9 bases between. The CDR3 here is CAISEGMPDTQYF. CDR3 DNA sequence: TGTGCCATCAGTGAGGGAATGCCGGATACGCAGTATTTT.

This clone appeared many times. The chain joins TRBV2 to TRBJ2-1, with 7 nucleotides matching TRBD2. Per the germline V gene, CDR1 is SNHLY and CDR2 is FYNNEI. The CDR3 totals 13 residues. The trim removed 3 bases at V and 9 bases at J, leaving 5 bases unmatched. This CDR3 is CASSDGGSIEQFF. CDR3 nucleotides: TGTGCCAGCAGTGATGGCGGGAGCATTGAGCAGTTCTTC.

The rearrangement joins TRBV7-9 to TRBJ2-5; maybe TRBD1 (5 bases). V was clipped by 1 base and J by 5 bases, with 17 bases between them. The germline V gene encodes CDR1 SEHNR and CDR2 FQNEAQ (reference sequence). The CDR3 contains 16 residues. The CDR3 is CASSLGLMGLGETQYF. The CDR3 DNA sequence: TGTGCCAGCAGCTTAGGGCTGATGGGGCTAGGGGAGACCCAGTACTTC.

The chain combines TRBV7-9 with TRBJ1-1; TRBD1 matches 11 bases. CDR1 and CDR2 (germline): SEHNR, FQNEAQ (reference sequence). Trimming removed 5 bases from V and 5 bases from J; junction bases left unmatched: 7. The length of the CDR3 is 15 residues. CDR3 sequence (DNA): TGTGCCAGCAGCCAGAAGGACAGGGGGCGAACTGAAGCTTTCTTT. This encodes CASSQKDRGRTEAFF. The complete variable domain, with remaining parts taken from reference TRBV7-9 and TRBJ1-1, reads DTGVSQNPRHKITKRGQNVTFRCDPISEHNRLYWYRQTLGQGPEFLTYFQNEAQLEKSRLLSDRFSAERPKGSFSTLEIQRTEQGDSAMYLCASSQKDRGRTEAFFGQGTRLTVV.

This clone was detected only once. The chain has TRBV6-5 and TRBJ1-5, with D unclear. V lost 5 bases to trimming and J lost 4 bases, with 12 bases between them. Germline V CDR1 and CDR2: MNHEY, SVGAGI. The CDR3 is 14 amino acids. CDR3 in DNA: TGTGCCAGCAGTGCGGGAGGGTTAAATCAGCCCCAGCATTTT. Its translation: CASSAGGLNQPQHF.

The rearrangement links TRBV7-9 to TRBJ2-3; tentatively, D is TRBD1 (6 bases). Germline CDR1 reads SEHNR; CDR2 reads FQNEAQ (reference sequence). The ends were cut back, 2 bases at V and 3 bases at J, with 9 bases in the middle. This CDR3 region has 14 residues. CDR3 residues: CASSLFQGTDTQYF. CDR3 sequence (DNA): TGTGCCAGCAGCTTATTTCAGGGGACAGATACGCAGTATTTT.